The entry that follows covers one TCR beta chain sequence. These data originate in a study of blood T cell repertoires in COVID-19. Using immunoSEQ multiplex PCR, the repertoire was profiled, and TCRdb retains in-frame clones only, with some absent. Here the sample spans about 300,000 clones, about nine tenths being singletons. This CDR3 is 15 amino acids long. J lost 7 bases, V lost 4 bases, and 13 bases had no gene match. CDR1 is SGDLS, CDR2 YYNGEE, per germline. The rearrangement links TRBV9 to TRBJ2-7; 8 nucleotides line up with TRBD1. The origin of this receptor is a woman in her twenties or thirties with COVID-19, enrolled during active disease. The sample taken for sequencing was peripheral blood. This CDR3 is CASSPQGASRGEQYF. CDR3 nucleotides: TGTGCCAGCAGCCCCCAGGGGGCTTCGAGGGGAGAGCAGTACTTC.